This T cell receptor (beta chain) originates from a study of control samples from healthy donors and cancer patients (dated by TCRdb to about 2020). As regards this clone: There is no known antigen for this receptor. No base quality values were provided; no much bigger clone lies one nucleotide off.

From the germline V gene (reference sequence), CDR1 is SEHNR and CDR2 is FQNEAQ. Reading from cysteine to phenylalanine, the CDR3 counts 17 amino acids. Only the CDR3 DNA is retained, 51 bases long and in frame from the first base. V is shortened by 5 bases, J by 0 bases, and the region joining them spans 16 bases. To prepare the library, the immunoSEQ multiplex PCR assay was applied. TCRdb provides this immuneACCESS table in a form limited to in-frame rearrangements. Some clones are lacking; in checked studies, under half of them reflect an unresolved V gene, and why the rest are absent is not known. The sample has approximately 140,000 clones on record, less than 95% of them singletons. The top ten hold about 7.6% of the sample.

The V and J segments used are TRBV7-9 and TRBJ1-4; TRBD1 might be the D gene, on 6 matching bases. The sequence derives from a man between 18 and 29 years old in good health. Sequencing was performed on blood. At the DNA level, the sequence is TGTGCCAGCAGCCTTGACAGGATTATTGCAACTAATGAAAAACTGTTTTTT. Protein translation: CASSLDRIIATNEKLFF. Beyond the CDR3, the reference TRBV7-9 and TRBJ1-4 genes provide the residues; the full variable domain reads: DTGVSQNPRHKITKRGQNVTFRCDPISEHNRLYWYRQTLGQGPEFLTYFQNEAQLEKSRLLSDRFSAERPKGSFSTLEIQRTEQGDSAMYLCASSLDRIIATNEKLFFGSGTQLSVL.